What follows are 10 T cell receptor beta chains derived from one specimen sequenced in a study of technical replicates of blood from a handful of donors. Only in-frame clones appear in the TCRdb table, and some are missing; sequencing was by immunoSEQ multiplex PCR. The profile shows tens of thousands of clones, around 94% of them singletons. The sample consisted of T cells isolated from PBMCs. Receptor source: a human donor in good health.

The rearrangement uses TRBV30 and TRBJ1-4; a weak D match, TRBD1 (5 bases). This CDR3 has 13 residues. Trimming cost V 4 bases and J 8 bases, with 14 bases left between them. CDR1 is GTSNPN, CDR2 SVGIG, per germline (reference sequence). The CDR3 region has the DNA TGTGCCTGGAATCATCAGGGAGGAGAAAAACTGTTTTTT. It is translated as CAWNHQGGEKLFF. The full variable domain, rest sourced from reference TRBV30 and TRBJ1-4, is SQTIHQWPATLVQPVGSPLSLECTVEGTSNPNLYWYRQAAGRGLQLLFYSVGIGQISSEVPQNLSASRPQDRQFILSSKKLLLSDSGFYLCAWNHQGGEKLFFGSGTQLSVL.

The chain is built from TRBV5-1 and TRBJ1-5; TRBD1 might be the D (5 bases). The CDR3 has 15 residues. Germline CDR1 SGHRS, CDR2 YFSETQ. Trimming took off 0 bases at V and 5 bases at J, with 12 bases between the two ends. This CDR3 reads CASSLDSGDDQPQHF. Here the CDR3 DNA reads TGCGCCAGCAGCTTGGATTCGGGGGATGATCAGCCCCAGCATTTT.

V gene TRBV5-1 combines with J gene TRBJ2-7; perhaps TRBD2 as D (5 bases). V shed 7 bases and J shed 5 bases, with 25 bases lying between them. The germline gives CDR1 SGHRS, CDR2 YFSETQ. CDR3 length: 16 residues. DNA for the CDR3: TGCGCCAGCGCCATCCTAGGAGAGGGAAGGGCCAACGAGCAGTACTTC. This gives the protein CASAILGEGRANEQYF.

The V call is TRBV15, the J call TRBJ1-2; D might be TRBD1 (6 bases). V was trimmed by 0 bases and J by 2 bases, leaving 7 bases between them. The CDR3 totals 14 residues. Germline lookup yields CDR1 LNHNV and CDR2 YYDKDF (reference sequence). CDR3 nucleotides: TGTGCCACCAGCAGAGATACAGGGAACTATGGCTACACCTTC. This encodes CATSRDTGNYGYTF.

The gene calls are TRBV12-5 and TRBJ2-1; D is undetermined. V was clipped by 5 bases and J by 4 bases, with 6 bases between them. The CDR3 contains 12 residues. Germline-derived CDR1 and CDR2 are LGHNT and FRNRAP. The CDR3, as DNA: TGTGCTAGTGGTCCAAAATACAATGAGCAGTTCTTC. Translated: CASGPKYNEQFF.

V usage is TRBV10-2 and J usage is TRBJ1-1; possibly TRBD1 for D (5 bases). The CDR3 extends over 13 amino acids. Deletions cut 6 bases from V and 0 bases from J, with 8 bases between. CDR1 and CDR2 from the germline V gene are WSHSY and SAAADI. The CDR3 nucleotides read TGCGCCAGCAGACCCAGGGTGAACACTGAAGCTTTCTTT. Protein: CASRPRVNTEAFF.

The chain joins TRBV7-2 to TRBJ1-1; no clear D gene. The germline V gene has CDR1 SGHTA and CDR2 FQGNSA. Trimming removed 0 bases at V and 8 bases at J, with 4 bases between. The length of the CDR3 is 11 residues. The CDR3 region has the DNA TGTGCCAGCAGCTTAGCGCGGGAAGCTTTCTTT. It translates to CASSLAREAFF.

V gene TRBV4-2 combines with J gene TRBJ1-5, with TRBD1 as a possible D gene (5 bases). Germline lookup yields CDR1 LGHNA and CDR2 YNFKEQ. The V end lost 4 bases, the J end lost 1 base, and 11 bases lay between the germline ends. The CDR3 consists of 15 residues. CDR3 nucleotides: TGTGCCAGCAGCCCTTTTAGGGGAAGCAATCAGCCCCAGCATTTT. Translating it yields CASSPFRGSNQPQHF.

This rearrangement joins TRBV29-1 to TRBJ2-4, with 8 positions matching TRBD2. CDR1 SQVTM and CDR2 ANQGSEA come from the germline V gene. CDR3 length: 15 amino acids. V was clipped by 4 bases and J by 0 bases; unmatched bases: 5. DNA for the CDR3: TGCAGCGTTGCCGGGGGGGTCATAGCCAAAAACATTCAGTACTTC. It encodes CSVAGGVIAKNIQYF.

The chain recombines TRBV4-3 with TRBJ2-6; 10 nucleotides line up with TRBD1. CDR1 is LGHNA and CDR2 is YSLEER in the germline V gene. The trim removed 5 bases at V and 0 bases at J, leaving 7 bases unmatched. This CDR3 is 18 amino acids long. The CDR3 nucleotides are TGCGCCAGCAGCTATGGACAGGGGGTGGTCTCTGGGGCCAACGTCCTGACTTTC. It specifies CASSYGQGVVSGANVLTF.